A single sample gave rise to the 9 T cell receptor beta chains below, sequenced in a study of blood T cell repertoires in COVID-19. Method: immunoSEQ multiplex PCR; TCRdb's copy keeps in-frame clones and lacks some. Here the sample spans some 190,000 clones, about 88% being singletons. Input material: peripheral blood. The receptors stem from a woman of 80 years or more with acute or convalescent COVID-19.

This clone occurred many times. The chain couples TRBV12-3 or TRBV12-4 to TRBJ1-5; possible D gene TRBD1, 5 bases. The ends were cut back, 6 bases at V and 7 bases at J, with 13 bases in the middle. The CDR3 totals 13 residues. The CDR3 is CASSADQGQPQHF. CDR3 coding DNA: TGTGCCAGCAGCGCGGATCAGGGACAGCCCCAGCATTTT.

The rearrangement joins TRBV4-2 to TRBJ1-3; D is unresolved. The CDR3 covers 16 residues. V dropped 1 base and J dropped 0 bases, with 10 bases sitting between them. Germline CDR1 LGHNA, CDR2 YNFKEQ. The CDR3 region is CASSQAPASSGNTIYF. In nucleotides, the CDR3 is TGTGCCAGCAGCCAAGCTCCAGCGAGCTCTGGAAACACCATATATTTT.

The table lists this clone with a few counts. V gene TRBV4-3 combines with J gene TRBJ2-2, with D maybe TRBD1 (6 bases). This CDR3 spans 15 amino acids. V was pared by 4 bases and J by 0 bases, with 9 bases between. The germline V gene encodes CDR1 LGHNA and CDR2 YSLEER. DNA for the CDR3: TGCGCCAGCAGCCTCCGGGACACGAACACCGGGGAGCTGTTTTTT. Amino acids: CASSLRDTNTGELFF.

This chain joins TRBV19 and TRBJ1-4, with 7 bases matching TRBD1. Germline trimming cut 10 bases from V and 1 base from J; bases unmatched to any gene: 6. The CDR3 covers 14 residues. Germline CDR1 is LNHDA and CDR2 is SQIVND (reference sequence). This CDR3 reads CATQGGKTNEKLFF. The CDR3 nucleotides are TGTGCCACTCAAGGGGGCAAAACTAATGAAAAACTGTTTTTT. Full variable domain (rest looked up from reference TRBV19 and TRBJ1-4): DGGITQSPKYLFRKEGQNVTLSCEQNLNHDAMYWYRQDPGQGLRLIYYSQIVNDFQKGDIAEGYSVSREKKESFPLTVTSAQKNPTAFYLCATQGGKTNEKLFFGSGTQLSVL.

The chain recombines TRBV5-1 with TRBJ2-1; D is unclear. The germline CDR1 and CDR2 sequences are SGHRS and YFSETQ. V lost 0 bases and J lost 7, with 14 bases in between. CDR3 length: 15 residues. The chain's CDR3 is CASSLAPSGVNEQFF. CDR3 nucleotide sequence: TGCGCCAGCAGCTTGGCCCCTTCCGGAGTAAATGAGCAGTTCTTC. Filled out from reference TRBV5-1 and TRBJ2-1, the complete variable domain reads KAGVTQTPRYLIKTRGQQVTLSCSPISGHRSVSWYQQTPGQGLQFLFEYFSETQRNKGNFPGRFSGRQFSNSRSEMNVSTLELGDSALYLCASSLAPSGVNEQFFGPGTRLTVL.

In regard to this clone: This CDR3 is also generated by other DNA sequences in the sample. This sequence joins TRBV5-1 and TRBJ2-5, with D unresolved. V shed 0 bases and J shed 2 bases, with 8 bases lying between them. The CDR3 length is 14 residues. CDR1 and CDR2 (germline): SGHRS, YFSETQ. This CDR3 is CASSLVTDQETQYF. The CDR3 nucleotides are TGCGCCAGCAGCTTGGTAACAGATCAAGAGACCCAGTACTTC.

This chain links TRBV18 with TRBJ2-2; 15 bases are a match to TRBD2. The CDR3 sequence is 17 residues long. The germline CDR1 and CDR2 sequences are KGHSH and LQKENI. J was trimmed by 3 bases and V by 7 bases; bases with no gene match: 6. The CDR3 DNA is TGTGCCAGCTACGGGACTAGCGGGAGGAGGTACACCGGGGAGCTGTTTTTT. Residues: CASYGTSGRRYTGELFF.

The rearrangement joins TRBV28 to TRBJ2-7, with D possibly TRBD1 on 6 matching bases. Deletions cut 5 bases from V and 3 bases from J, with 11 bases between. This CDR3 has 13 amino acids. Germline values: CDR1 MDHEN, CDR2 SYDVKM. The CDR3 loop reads CASSPTGFYEQYF. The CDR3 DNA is TGTGCCAGCAGTCCTACAGGGTTCTACGAGCAGTACTTC.

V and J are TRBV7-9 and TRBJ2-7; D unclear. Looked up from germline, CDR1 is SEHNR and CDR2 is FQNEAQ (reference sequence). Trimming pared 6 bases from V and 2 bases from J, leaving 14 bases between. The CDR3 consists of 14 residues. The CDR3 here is CASSSPLVAYEQYF. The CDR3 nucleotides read TGTGCCAGCAGTTCACCTCTAGTTGCCTACGAGCAGTACTTC.